This T cell receptor beta chain was retrieved from a study of Graves' ophthalmopathy and Graves' hyperthyroidism. None of the included patients had other autoimmune diseases, uncontrolled infections, pregnancy or lactation, as these led to exclusion. Many counts were recorded for this clonotype. CDR3 length equals 15 residues. V gave up 1 base and J gave up 0 bases, with 10 bases separating them. CDR1 SGHTS and CDR2 YDEGEE come from the germline V gene. Using RNA transcripts, the TCR beta CDR3 regions were amplified. Amplification began with first-round RT-PCR using HTBI primers, then second-round multiplex PCR was performed. TCRdb reanalysed the multiplex PCR reads using MiXCR and keeps one entry per CDR3 protein. Among about 640,000 distinct CDR3 sequences listed, 35% to 50% were seen once.

This receptor was obtained from an adult man with Graves' ophthalmopathy. The chain carries TRBV5-8 and TRBJ1-1; TRBD1 might be the D (5 bases). The material sequenced was peripheral blood. The CDR3 spells CASSLNRDLNTEAFF. In nucleotides, the CDR3 is TGTGCCAGCAGCTTGAACCGGGACCTGAACACTGAAGCTTTCTTT.